This T cell receptor beta chain was profiled in a study of OX40 agonist ivuxolimab in advanced cancers. Regarding the study as a whole: Some nonresponders additionally presented with little normalized T-cell clonal expansion.

Generated by immunoSEQ multiplex PCR, the TCRdb table keeps only in-frame clones and is missing some. The table shows about 40,000 clones, with roughly 86% occurring only once. Germline V gene data show CDR1 as SGHTA and CDR2 as FQGNSA. The CDR3 extends over 13 amino acids. With 1 base removed from V and 7 bases from J, the gap between germline ends came to 7 bases. On this clone itself: What it binds is unknown.

The clonotype originates from an adult with an advanced solid tumor such as melanoma, head and neck, liver or kidney cancer. The sample was CD4+ or CD8+ T cells sorted from blood, taken in a trial of the OX40 agonist ivuxolimab. This rearrangement joins TRBV7-2 to TRBJ2-2, with D maybe TRBD2 (6 bases). CDR3 loop: CASSLVGGGELFF. Here the CDR3 DNA reads TGTGCCAGCAGCTTAGTCGGGGGCGGGGAGCTGTTTTTT.